Included here is one T cell receptor (beta chain) sequence, with context. These data belong to a study of T-cell reconstitution after alpha-beta-depleted transplantation in children. Construction of the TCRbeta library involved unique molecular identifiers. Using its own MiXCR run on the PCR reads, TCRdb lists one record per CDR3 protein. The profile covers approximately 340,000 distinct CDR3 sequences, with 10% appearing a single time and around 2.4% taken by the ten largest. From germline, CDR1 is SGHRS and CDR2 YFSETQ. V trimming: 3 bases; J trimming: 8 bases; junction bases outside the gene matches: 10. This CDR3 contains 15 residues.

The specimen was PBMCs from the stem cell graft donor, collected from the stem cell graft. This TCR came from a human donor who donated a stem cell graft to a child with acute lymphoblastic leukemia. The chain uses TRBV5-1 and TRBJ2-1, with TRBD2 matching 8 bases. In DNA, the CDR3 is TGCGCCAGCAGCTCCCGAACCGGGAGGGCGGATGAGCAGTTCTTC. This encodes CASSSRTGRADEQFF.